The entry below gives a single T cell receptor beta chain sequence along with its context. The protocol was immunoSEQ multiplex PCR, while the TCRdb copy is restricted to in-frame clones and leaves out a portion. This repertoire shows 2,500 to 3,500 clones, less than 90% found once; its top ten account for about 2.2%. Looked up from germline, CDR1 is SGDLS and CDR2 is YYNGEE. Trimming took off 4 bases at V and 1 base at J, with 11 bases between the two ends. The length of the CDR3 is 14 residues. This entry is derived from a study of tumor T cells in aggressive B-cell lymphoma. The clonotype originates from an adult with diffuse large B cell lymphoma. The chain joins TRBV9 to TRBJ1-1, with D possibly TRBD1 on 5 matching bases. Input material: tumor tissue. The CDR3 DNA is TGTGCCAGCAGCCTAATAGGGGAGAACACTGAAGCTTTCTTT. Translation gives CASSLIGENTEAFF.